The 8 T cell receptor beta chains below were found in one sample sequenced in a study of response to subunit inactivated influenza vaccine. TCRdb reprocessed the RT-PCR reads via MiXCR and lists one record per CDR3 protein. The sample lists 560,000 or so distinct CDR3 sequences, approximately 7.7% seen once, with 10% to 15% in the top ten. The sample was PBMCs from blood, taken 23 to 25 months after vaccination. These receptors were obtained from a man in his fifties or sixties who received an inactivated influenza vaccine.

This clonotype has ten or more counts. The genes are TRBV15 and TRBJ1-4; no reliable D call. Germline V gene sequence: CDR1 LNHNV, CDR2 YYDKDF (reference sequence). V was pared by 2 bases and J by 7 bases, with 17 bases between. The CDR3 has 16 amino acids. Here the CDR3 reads CATSRSPGGEVEKLFF. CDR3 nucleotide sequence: TGTGCCACCAGCAGATCTCCGGGTGGGGAAGTTGAAAAACTGTTTTTT. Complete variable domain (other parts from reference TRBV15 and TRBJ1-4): DAMVIQNPRYQVTQFGKPVTLSCSQTLNHNVMYWYQQKSSQAPKLLFHYYDKDFNNEADTPDNFQSRRPNTSFCFLDIRSPGLGDTAMYLCATSRSPGGEVEKLFFGSGTQLSVL.

The CDR3 spells CASSQSGDSYEQYF. CDR3 in DNA: TGTGCCAGCAGCCAAAGCGGGGACTCCTACGAGCAGTACTTC. The chain couples TRBV4-2 to TRBJ2-7; 7 positions agree with TRBD2. After removal of 2 bases from V and 0 bases from J, the junction contained 1 base not matched to a gene. Germline CDR1 LGHNA, CDR2 YNFKEQ. The CDR3 covers 14 residues.

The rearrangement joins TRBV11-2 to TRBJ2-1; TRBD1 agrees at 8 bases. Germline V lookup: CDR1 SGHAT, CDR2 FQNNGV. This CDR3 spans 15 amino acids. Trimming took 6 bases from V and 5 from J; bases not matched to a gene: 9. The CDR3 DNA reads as TGTGCCAGCAGGATCACCGGACAGGGCAACAATGAGCAGTTCTTC. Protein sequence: CASRITGQGNNEQFF.

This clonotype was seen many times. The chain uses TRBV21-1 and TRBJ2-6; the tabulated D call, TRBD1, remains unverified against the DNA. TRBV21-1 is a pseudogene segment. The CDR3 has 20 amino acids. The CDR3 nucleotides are TGTGCCAGCAGCAAAGTCTGTCCTGGACAGGAGAACTCTGGGGCCAACGTCCTGACTTTC. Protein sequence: CASSKVCPGQENSGANVLTF.

The DNA of the CDR3 is TGCAGCGTAACGACAGCGGGCGGCTATGGCTACACCTTC. Translation gives CSVTTAGGYGYTF. The V and J genes are TRBV29-1 and TRBJ1-2; possibly TRBD1 for D (5 bases). The germline V and J ends were trimmed by 6 bases and 4 bases, with 15 bases remaining between them. The CDR3 is made up of 13 amino acids. Germline assignment: CDR1 SQVTM and CDR2 ANQGSEA. The variable domain in full, with the rest retrieved from reference TRBV29-1 and TRBJ1-2, is SAVISQKPSRDICQRGTSLTIQCQVDSQVTMMFWYRQQPGQSLTLIATANQGSEATYESGFVIDKFPISRPNLTFSTLTVSNMSPEDSSIYLCSVTTAGGYGYTFGSGTRLTVV.

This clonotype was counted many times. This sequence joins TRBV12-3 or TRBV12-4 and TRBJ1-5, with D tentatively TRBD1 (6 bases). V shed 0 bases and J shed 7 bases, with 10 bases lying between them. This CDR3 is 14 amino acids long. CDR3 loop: CASSLARRGQPQHF. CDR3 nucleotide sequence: TGTGCCAGCAGTTTAGCCCGAAGGGGGCAGCCCCAGCATTTT.

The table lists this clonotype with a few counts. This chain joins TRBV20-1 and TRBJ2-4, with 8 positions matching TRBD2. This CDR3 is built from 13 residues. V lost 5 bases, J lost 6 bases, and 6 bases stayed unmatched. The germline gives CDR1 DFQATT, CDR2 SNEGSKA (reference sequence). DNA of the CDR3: TGCAGTGCTTCCCTCCGGGGGGGAAACATTCAGTACTTC. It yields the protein CSASLRGGNIQYF.

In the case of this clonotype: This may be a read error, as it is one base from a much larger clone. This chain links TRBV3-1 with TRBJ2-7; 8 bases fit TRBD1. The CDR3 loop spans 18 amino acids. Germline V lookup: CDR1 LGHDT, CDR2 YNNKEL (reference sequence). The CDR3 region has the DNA TGTGCCTGCAGCCAAAAAGGGCAGGACAGGGCCCCCACCTACGAGCAGTACTTC. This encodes CACSQKGQDRAPTYEQYF.